This T cell receptor (beta chain) was profiled in a study of blood T cell repertoires in COVID-19. Authors' data handling: Amplification with reference gene primers provided the estimates of nucleated cell counts. Profiled with immunoSEQ multiplex PCR; TCRdb holds only in-frame clones, not every one. The DNA was the basis for D and trimming; V, J and clone size are from that table. This sample has about 380,000 clones, with less than 90% found just once. Trimming cost V 1 base and J 9 bases, with 10 bases left between them. Germline CDR1 and CDR2: SGHDN and FVKESK. The CDR3 length is 14 residues. Source material: PBMCs or T cells enriched from blood (not recorded which). This TCR was sampled from a woman under 40 who had recovered from COVID-19. V gene TRBV14 combines with J gene TRBJ1-6; D may be TRBD1 (6 bases). The DNA of the CDR3 is TGTGCCAGCAGCCAAGCCGGGGGGGCTTCACCCCTCCACTTT. Protein sequence: CASSQAGGASPLHF.